This TCR beta chain was sequenced in a study of TIL therapy for anti-PD-1-resistant metastatic lung cancer. Sequencing used immunoSEQ v3. The table came from immunoSEQ multiplex PCR; TCRdb's copy has only in-frame clones and leaves some out. The table shows 30,000 or so clones, with about 79% occurring only once. As regards this clone: Its antigen is unknown.

Regarding time point: pre-treatment sample, taken before nivolumab and TIL therapy. Enrollment ran from 2017 to early 2020. Study-level results: After infusion, TIL clonotypes partly replaced peripheral T cells and declined over months.

This sequence was found in a woman aged 25-85 years with non-small cell lung cancer. Source: blood, taken at baseline.

The CDR3 loop is CASSHKWAGAASNTGELFF. The CDR3 DNA reads as TGCGCCAGCAGCCATAAATGGGCGGGAGCGGCCTCAAACACCGGGGAGCTGTTTTTT. The V call is TRBV4-1, the J call TRBJ2-2; 7 nucleotides line up with TRBD2. The CDR3 covers 19 residues. Germline V gene data show CDR1 as MGHRA and CDR2 as YSYEKL. J gave up 2 bases and V 3 bases, and 15 bases lay outside the gene matches.